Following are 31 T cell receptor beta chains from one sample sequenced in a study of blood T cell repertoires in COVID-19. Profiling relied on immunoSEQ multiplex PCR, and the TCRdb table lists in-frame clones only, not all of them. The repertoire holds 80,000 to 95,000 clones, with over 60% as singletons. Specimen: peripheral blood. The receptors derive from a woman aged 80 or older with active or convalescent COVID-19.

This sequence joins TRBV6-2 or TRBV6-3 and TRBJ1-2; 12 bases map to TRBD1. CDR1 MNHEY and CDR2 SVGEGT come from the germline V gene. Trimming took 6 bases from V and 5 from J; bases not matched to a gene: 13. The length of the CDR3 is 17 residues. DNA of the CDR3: TGTGCCAGCAGCTCCGGGACAGGGGGCTTGATTGGTTATGGCTACACCTTC. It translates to CASSSGTGGLIGYGYTF.

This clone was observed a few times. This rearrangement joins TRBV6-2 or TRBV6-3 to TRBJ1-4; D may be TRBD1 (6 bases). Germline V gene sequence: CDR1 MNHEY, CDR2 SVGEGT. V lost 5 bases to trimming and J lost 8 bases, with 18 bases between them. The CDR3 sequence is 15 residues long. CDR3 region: CASSVDSARGEKLFF. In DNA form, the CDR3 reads TGTGCCAGCAGTGTGGACAGCGCCCGAGGGGAAAAACTGTTTTTT.

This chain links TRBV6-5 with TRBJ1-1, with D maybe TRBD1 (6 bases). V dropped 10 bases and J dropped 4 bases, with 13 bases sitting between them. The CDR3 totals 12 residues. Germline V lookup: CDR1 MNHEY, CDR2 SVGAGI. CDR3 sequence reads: CATTLGGTEAFF. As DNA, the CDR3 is TGTGCCACCACCCTAGGGGGCACTGAAGCTTTCTTT.

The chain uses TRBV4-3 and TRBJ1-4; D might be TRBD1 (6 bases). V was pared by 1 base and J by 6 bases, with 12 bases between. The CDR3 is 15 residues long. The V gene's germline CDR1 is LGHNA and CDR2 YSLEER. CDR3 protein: CASSQGSGADEKLFF. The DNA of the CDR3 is TGCGCCAGCAGCCAAGGTTCAGGGGCAGATGAAAAACTGTTTTTT.

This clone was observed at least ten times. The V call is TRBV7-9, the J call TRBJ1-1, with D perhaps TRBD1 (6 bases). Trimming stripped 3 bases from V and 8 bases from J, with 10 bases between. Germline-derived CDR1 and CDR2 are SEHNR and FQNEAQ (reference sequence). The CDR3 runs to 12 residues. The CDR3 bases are TGTGCCAGCAGCTTGGAAGACAGGGAAGCTTTCTTT. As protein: CASSLEDREAFF.

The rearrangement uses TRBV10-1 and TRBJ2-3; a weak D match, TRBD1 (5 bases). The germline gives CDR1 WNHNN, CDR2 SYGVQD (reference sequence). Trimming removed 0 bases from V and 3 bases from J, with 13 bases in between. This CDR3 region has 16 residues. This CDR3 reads CASSESKAGMTDTQYF. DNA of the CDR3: TGCGCCAGCAGTGAGTCTAAGGCAGGGATGACAGATACGCAGTATTTT.

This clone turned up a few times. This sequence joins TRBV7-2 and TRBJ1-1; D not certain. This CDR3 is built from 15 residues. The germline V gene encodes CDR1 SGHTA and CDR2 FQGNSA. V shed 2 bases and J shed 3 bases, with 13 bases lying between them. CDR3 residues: CASSLLSSGDTEAFF. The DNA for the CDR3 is TGTGCCAGCAGCTTATTATCCAGCGGGGACACTGAAGCTTTCTTT.

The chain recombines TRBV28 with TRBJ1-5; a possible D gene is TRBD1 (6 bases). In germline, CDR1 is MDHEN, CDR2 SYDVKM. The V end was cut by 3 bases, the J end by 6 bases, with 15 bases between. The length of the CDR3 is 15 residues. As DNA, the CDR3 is TGTGCCAGCAGTTTTTACCGGGACACAGGTCAGCCCCAGCATTTT. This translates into CASSFYRDTGQPQHF. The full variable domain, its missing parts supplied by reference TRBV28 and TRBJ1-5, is DVKVTQSSRYLVKRTGEKVFLECVQDMDHENMFWYRQDPGLGLRLIYFSYDVKMKEKGDIPEGYSVSREKKERFSLILESASTNQTSMYLCASSFYRDTGQPQHFGDGTRLSIL.

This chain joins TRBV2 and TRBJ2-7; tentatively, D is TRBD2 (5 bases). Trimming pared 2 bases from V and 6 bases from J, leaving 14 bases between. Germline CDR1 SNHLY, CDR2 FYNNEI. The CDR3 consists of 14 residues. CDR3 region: CASSEWGEGTEQYF. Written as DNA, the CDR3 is TGTGCCAGCAGTGAATGGGGAGAAGGTACCGAGCAGTACTTC. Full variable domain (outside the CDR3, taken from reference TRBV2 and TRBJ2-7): EPEVTQTPSHQVTQMGQEVILRCVPISNHLYFYWYRQILGQKVEFLVSFYNNEISEKSEIFDDQFSVERPDGSNFTLKIRSTKLEDSAMYFCASSEWGEGTEQYFGPGTRLTVT.

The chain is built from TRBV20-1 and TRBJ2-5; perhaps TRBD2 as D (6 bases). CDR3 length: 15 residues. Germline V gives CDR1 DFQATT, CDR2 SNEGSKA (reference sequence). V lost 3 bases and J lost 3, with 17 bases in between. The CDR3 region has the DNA TGCAGTGCTAGTCGTTCACGGGGGAGCGAAGAGACCCAGTACTTC. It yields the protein CSASRSRGSEETQYF.

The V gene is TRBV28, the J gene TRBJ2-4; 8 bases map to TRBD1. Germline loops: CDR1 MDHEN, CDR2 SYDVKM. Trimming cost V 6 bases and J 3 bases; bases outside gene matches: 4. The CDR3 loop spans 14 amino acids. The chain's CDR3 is CASSGQGVKNIQYF. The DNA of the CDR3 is TGTGCCAGCAGCGGACAGGGAGTCAAAAACATTCAGTACTTC.

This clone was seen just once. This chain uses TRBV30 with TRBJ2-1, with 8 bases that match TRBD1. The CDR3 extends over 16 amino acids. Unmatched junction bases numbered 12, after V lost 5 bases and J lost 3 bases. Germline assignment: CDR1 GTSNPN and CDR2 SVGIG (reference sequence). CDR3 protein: CAWLDRGPVGYNEQFF. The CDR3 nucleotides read TGTGCCTGGTTAGACAGGGGCCCGGTAGGCTACAATGAGCAGTTCTTC.

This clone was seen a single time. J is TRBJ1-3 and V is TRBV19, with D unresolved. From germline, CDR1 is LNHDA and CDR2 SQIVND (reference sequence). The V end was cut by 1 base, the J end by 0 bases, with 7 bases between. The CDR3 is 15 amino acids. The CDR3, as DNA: TGTGCCAGTAGTATAGGCGCGTTCTCTGGAAACACCATATATTTT. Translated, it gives CASSIGAFSGNTIYF.

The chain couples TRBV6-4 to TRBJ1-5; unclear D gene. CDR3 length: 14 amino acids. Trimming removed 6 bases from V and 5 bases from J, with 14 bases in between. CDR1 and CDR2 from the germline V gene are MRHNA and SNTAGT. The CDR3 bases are TGTGCCAGCAGGTTCCGTACTTCACATCAGCCCCAGCATTTT. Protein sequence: CASRFRTSHQPQHF.

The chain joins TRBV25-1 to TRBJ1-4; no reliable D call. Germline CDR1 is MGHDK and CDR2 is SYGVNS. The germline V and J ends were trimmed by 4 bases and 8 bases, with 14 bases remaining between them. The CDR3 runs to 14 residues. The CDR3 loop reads CASSVHSSGEKLFF. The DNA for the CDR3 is TGTGCCAGCAGTGTACATTCGAGCGGGGAAAAACTGTTTTTT.

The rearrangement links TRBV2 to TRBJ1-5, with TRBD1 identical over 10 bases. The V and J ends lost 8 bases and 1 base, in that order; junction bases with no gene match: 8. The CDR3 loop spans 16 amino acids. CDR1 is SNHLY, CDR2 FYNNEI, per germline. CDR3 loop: CASDRQGAGSNQPQHF. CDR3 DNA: TGTGCCAGCGACAGACAGGGGGCCGGGAGCAATCAGCCCCAGCATTTT.

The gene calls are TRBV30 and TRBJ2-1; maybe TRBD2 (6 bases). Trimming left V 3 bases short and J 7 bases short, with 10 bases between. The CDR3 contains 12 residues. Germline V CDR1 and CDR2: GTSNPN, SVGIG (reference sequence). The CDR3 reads CAWRGTANEQFF. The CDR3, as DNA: TGTGCCTGGAGAGGGACTGCAAATGAGCAGTTCTTC.

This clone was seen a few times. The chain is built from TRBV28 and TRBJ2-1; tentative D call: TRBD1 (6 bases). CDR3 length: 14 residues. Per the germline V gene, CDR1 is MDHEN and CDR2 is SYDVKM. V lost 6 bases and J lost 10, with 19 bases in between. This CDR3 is CASRGGRGREEQFF. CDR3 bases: TGTGCCAGCAGAGGCGGCAGGGGCAGAGAAGAGCAGTTCTTC.

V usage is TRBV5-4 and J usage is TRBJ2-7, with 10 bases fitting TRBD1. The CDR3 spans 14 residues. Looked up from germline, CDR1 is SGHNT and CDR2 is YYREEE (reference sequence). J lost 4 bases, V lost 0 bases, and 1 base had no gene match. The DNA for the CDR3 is TGTGCCAGCAGCTTGGGACAGGGGGCGTACGAGCAGTACTTC. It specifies CASSLGQGAYEQYF.

Here the CDR3 reads CASSSTGTDYEQYF. The CDR3 DNA reads TGTGCCAGCAGTTCCACCGGGACAGACTACGAGCAGTACTTC. The rearrangement uses TRBV27 and TRBJ2-7, with TRBD1 matching over 7 bases. J lost 3 bases, V lost 4 bases, and 6 bases had no gene match. Germline CDR1 MNHEY, CDR2 SMNVEV (reference sequence). The CDR3 totals 14 residues.

Written as DNA, the CDR3 is TGTGCCAGCAGCTTAGCGTCCGGGGGGGGCTACGAGCAGTACTTC. This gives the protein CASSLASGGGYEQYF. This chain connects TRBV7-9 to TRBJ2-7; 8 bases fit TRBD2. The CDR3 is made up of 15 amino acids. Germline CDR1 SEHNR, CDR2 FQNEAQ (reference sequence). The V gene end was trimmed by 0 bases and the J gene end by 3 bases; junction bases not matched to a gene: 4.

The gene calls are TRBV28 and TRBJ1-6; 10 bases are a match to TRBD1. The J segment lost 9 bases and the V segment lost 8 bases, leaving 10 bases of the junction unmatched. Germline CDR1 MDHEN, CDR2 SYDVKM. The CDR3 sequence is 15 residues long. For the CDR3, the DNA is TGTGCCAGCTACCGCACCGGGACAGGGGTTTCACCCCTCCACTTT. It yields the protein CASYRTGTGVSPLHF.

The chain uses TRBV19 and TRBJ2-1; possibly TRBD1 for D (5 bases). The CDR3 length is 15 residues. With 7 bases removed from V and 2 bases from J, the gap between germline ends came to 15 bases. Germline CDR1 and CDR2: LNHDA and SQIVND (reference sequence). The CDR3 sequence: CASKFTQGPYNEQFF. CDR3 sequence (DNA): TGTGCCAGTAAGTTCACCCAGGGCCCCTACAATGAGCAGTTCTTC.

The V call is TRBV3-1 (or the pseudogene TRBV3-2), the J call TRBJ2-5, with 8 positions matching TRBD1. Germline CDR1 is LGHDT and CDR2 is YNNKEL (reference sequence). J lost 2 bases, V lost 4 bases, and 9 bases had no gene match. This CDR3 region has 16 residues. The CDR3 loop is CASSPGRGQGQETQYF. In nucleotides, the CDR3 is TGTGCCAGCAGCCCGGGGAGAGGACAGGGACAAGAGACCCAGTACTTC.

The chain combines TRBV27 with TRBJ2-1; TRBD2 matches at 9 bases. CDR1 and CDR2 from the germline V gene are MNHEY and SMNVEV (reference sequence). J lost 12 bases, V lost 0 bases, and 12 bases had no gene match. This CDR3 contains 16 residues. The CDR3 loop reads CASSLSWRGGAGTQFF. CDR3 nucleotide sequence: TGTGCCAGCAGTTTATCGTGGCGGGGGGGTGCTGGAACGCAGTTCTTC.

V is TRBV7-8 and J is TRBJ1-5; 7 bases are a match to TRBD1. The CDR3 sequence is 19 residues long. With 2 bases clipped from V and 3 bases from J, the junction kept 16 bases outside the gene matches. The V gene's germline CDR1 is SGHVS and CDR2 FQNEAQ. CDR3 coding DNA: TGTGCCAGCAGCTTAAGGTTTGAGGGGGCAGGGGCAGCCAATCAGCCCCAGCATTTT. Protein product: CASSLRFEGAGAANQPQHF.

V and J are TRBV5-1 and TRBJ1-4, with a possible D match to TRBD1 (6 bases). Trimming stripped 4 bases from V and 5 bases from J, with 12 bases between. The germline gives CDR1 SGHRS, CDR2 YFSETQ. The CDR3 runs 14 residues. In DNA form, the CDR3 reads TGCGCCAGCAGCGTGGGGGGCGAAAATGAAAAACTGTTTTTT. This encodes CASSVGGENEKLFF.

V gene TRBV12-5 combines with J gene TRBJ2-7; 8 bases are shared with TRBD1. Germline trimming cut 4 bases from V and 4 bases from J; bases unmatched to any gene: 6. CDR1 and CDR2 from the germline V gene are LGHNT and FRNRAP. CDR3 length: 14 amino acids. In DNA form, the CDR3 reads TGTGCTAGTGGTTCCCGACAGGGGATATACGAGCAGTACTTC. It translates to CASGSRQGIYEQYF. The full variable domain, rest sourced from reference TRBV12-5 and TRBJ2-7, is DARVTQTPRHKVTEMGQEVTMRCQPILGHNTVFWYRQTMMQGLELLAYFRNRAPLDDSGMPKDRFSAEMPDATLATLKIQPSEPRDSAVYFCASGSRQGIYEQYFGPGTRLTVT.

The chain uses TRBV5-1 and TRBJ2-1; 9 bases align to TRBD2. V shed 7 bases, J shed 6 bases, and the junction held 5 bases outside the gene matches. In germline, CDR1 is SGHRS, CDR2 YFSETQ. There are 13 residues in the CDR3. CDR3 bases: TGCGCCAGCGGCAGCGGGGGGCCCAATGAGCAGTTCTTC. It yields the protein CASGSGGPNEQFF.

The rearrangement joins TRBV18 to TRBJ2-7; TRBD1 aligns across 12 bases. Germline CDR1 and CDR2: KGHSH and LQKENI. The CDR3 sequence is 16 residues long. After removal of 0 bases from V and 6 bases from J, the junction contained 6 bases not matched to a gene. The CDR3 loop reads CASSPPGQGAWTEQYF. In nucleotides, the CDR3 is TGTGCCAGCTCACCACCGGGACAGGGGGCTTGGACCGAGCAGTACTTC. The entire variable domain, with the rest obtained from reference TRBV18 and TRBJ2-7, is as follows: NAGVMQNPRHLVRRRGQEARLRCSPMKGHSHVYWYRQLPEEGLKFMVYLQKENIIDESGMPKERFSAEFPKEGPSILRIQQVVRGDSAAYFCASSPPGQGAWTEQYFGPGTRLTVT.

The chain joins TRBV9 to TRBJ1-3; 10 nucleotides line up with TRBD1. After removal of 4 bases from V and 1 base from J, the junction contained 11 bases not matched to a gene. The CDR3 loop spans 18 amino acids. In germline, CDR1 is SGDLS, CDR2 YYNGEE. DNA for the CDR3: TGTGCCAGCAGCCCACGGACAGGGGGTGATGTATCTGGAAACACCATATATTTT. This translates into CASSPRTGGDVSGNTIYF. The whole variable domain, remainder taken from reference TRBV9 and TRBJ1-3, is DSGVTQTPKHLITATGQRVTLRCSPRSGDLSVYWYQQSLDQGLQFLIQYYNGEERAKGNILERFSAQQFPDLHSELNLSSLELGDSALYFCASSPRTGGDVSGNTIYFGEGSWLTVV.